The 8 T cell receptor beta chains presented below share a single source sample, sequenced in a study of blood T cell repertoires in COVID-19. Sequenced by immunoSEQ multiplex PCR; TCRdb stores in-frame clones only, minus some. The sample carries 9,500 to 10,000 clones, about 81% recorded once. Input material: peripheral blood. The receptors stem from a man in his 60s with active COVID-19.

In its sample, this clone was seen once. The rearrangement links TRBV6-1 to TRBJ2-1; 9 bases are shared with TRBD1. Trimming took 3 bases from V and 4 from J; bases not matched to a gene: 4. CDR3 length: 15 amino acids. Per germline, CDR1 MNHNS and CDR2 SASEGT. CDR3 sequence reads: CASSDTGGAYNEQFF. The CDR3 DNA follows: TGTGCCAGCAGTGACACAGGGGGCGCGTACAATGAGCAGTTCTTC.

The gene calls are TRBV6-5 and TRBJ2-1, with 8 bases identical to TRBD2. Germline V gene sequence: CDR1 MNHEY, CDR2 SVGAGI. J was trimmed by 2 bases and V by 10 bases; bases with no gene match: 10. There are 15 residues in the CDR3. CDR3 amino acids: CATLGTRGTYNEQFF. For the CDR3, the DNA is TGTGCCACCTTGGGGACTAGAGGAACCTACAATGAGCAGTTCTTC.

The CDR3 reads CASSLRTGREKLFF. CDR3 DNA sequence: TGCGCCAGCAGCTTGAGGACAGGGAGGGAAAAACTGTTTTTT. The rearrangement uses TRBV5-1 and TRBJ1-4, with 8 positions matching TRBD1. Germline CDR1 and CDR2: SGHRS and YFSETQ. V was clipped by 1 base and J by 8 bases; unmatched bases: 4. CDR3 length: 14 amino acids.

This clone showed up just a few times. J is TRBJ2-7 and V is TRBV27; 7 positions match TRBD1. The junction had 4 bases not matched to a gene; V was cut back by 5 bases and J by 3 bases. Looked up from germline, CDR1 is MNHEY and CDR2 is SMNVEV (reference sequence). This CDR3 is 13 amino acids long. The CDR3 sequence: CASSPGQSYEQYF. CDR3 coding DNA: TGTGCCAGCAGTCCGGGACAGAGCTACGAGCAGTACTTC.

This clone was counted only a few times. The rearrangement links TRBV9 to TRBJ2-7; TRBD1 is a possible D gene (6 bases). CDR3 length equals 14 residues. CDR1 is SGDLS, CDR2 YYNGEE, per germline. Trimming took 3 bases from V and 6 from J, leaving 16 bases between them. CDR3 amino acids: CASSASLLGGEQYF. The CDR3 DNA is TGTGCCAGCAGCGCCTCACTTCTAGGGGGCGAGCAGTACTTC.

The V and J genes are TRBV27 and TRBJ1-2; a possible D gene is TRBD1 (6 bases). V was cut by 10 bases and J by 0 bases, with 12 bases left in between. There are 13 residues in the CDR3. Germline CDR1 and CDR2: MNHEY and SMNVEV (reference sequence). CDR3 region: CATSGGPNYGYTF. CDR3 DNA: TGTGCCACCTCCGGGGGGCCTAACTATGGCTACACCTTC.

The CDR3 protein is CASSPIRQGLGTQYF. The CDR3, as DNA: TGCGCCAGCAGCCCAATAAGACAGGGGTTGGGGACCCAGTACTTC. The V gene is TRBV5-1, the J gene TRBJ2-5; 8 positions agree with TRBD1. The CDR3 is 15 residues long. Germline CDR1 and CDR2: SGHRS and YFSETQ. V lost 4 bases, J lost 7 bases, and 12 bases stayed unmatched.

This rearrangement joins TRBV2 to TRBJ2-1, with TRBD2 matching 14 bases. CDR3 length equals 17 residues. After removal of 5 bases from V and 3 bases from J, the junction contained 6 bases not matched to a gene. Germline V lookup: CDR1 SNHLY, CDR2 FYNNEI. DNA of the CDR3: TGTGCCAGCAGTTATTCGGGACTAGCGGGAGTCTACAATGAGCAGTTCTTC. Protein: CASSYSGLAGVYNEQFF.